This paragraph covers one TCR beta chain sequence. Its antigen is unknown. At one boundary the junction diverges from the germline segment, which might be a read error. Whoever was chosen for sequencing had shown CD8+CD57+ cell expansion by flow cytometry. Both TCR beta VDJ combination and CDR3 sequence profiling were carried out. Genomic DNA was the template for this profiling. TCRdb reprocessed the reads with MiXCR, giving one entry per CDR3 protein. The sample has 150,000 or so distinct CDR3 sequences, less than 50% seen once. This specimen belongs to a study of CD8+CD57+ T cells in acquired aplastic anemia. Overall study findings and caveats: Around 27 CD8+ CDR3 sequences occurred in both the patients and the controls.

The source is a human donor with aplastic anemia. The sample was sorted CD4+, CD8+, or CD8+CD57+ T cells (not recorded which) from PBMCs.

CDR3 residues: CASSQDSSGGYEQYF. Written as DNA, the CDR3 is TGCGCCAGCAGCCAAGATTCTAGCGGGGGATACGAGCAGTACTTC. The chain combines TRBV5-5 with TRBJ2-5; the match to TRBD2 covers 10 bases. The DNA end lines up better with TRBJ2-7; the J call may be wrong. The CDR3 contains 15 residues. CDR1 and CDR2 (germline): SGHKS, YYEKEE (reference sequence).